This T cell receptor (beta chain) was documented in a study of OX40 agonist ivuxolimab in advanced cancers. Study conclusions and caveats: In general, CD8+ T cells held more expanded clones than CD4+ did, on average.

Using immunoSEQ multiplex PCR, the repertoire was profiled, and TCRdb retains in-frame clones only, with some absent. The table records around 63,000 clones, roughly 89% of them present only once. A remark on this clone: What it recognizes is unknown.

At baseline, cycle 4 day 1, and cycle 7 day 1, blood was sampled. The V end lost 4 bases, the J end lost 4 bases, and 12 bases lay between the germline ends. This CDR3 has 14 amino acids. Germline CDR1 is MNHNS and CDR2 is SASEGT. The sequence was obtained from an adult with an advanced solid tumor such as melanoma, head and neck, liver or kidney cancer. The V gene is TRBV6-1, the J gene TRBJ2-3; D ambiguous. Sequences were derived from CD4+ or CD8+ T cells sorted from blood, sampled in a trial of the OX40 agonist ivuxolimab. CDR3: CASSGRNRADTQYF. As DNA, the CDR3 is TGTGCCAGCAGTGGGCGGAATCGAGCAGATACGCAGTATTTT.